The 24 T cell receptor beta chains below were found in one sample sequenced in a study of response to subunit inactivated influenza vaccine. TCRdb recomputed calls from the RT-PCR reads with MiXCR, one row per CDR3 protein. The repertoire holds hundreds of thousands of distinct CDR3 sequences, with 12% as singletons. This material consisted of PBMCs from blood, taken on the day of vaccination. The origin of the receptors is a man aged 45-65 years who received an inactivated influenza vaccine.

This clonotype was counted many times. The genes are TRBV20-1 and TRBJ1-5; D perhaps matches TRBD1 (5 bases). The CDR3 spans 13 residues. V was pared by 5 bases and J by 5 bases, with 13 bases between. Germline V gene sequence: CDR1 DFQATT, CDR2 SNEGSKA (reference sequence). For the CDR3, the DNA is TGCAGTGCTTTGGACACTAACGATCAGCCCCAGCATTTT. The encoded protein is CSALDTNDQPQHF.

The CDR3 spells CASRTVSREQYF. The CDR3 DNA follows: TGTGCCAGCCGGACGGTCTCGAGGGAGCAGTACTTC. The rearrangement joins TRBV28 to TRBJ2-7; D remains unclear. V was clipped by 8 bases and J by 7 bases, with 15 bases between them. CDR3 length: 12 amino acids. Germline V gene sequence: CDR1 MDHEN, CDR2 SYDVKM.

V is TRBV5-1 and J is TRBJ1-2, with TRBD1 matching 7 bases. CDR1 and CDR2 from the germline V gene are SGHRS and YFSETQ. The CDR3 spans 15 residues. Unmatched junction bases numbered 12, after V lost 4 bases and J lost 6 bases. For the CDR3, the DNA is TGCGCCAGCAGCGTGAATCACAGGGGTGAGCATGGCTACACCTTC. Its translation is CASSVNHRGEHGYTF.

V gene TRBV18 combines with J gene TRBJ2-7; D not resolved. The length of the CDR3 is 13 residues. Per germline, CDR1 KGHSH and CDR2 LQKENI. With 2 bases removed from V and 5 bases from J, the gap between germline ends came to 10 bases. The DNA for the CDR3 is TGTGCCAGCTCACCAGTAGTTCTGAACGAGCAGTACTTC. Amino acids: CASSPVVLNEQYF.

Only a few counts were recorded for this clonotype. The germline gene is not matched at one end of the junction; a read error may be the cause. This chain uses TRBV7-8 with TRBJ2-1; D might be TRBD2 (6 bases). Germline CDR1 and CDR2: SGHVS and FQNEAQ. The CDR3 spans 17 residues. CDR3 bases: TGTGCCAGCAGCTTAGCCAGGTGGGACTTCTCCAACAATGAGCAGTTCTTC. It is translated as CASSLARWDFSNNEQFF.

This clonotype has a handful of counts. The CDR3 loop is CASTPGGIQETQYF. The CDR3 DNA follows: TGTGCCAGCACCCCAGGGGGGATTCAAGAGACCCAGTACTTC. The chain has TRBV12-3 or TRBV12-4 and TRBJ2-5, with TRBD1 as a possible D gene (7 bases). The V end lost 7 bases, the J end lost 2 bases, and 14 bases lay between the germline ends. The CDR3 runs to 14 residues.

The CDR3 loop reads CASSFSTGAPGNEQYF. Here the CDR3 DNA reads TGCGCCAGCAGCTTCTCGACAGGGGCCCCCGGGAACGAGCAGTACTTC. This chain uses TRBV5-1 with TRBJ2-7; 8 bases match TRBD1. The trim removed 2 bases at V and 5 bases at J, leaving 12 bases unmatched. The CDR3 contains 16 residues. CDR1 and CDR2 (germline): SGHRS, YFSETQ.

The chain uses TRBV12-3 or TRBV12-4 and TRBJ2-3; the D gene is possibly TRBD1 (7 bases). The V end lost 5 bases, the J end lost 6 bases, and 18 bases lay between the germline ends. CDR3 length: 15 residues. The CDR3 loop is CASSPEGPRGDTQYF. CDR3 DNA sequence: TGTGCCAGCAGTCCGGAGGGACCCAGGGGGGATACGCAGTATTTT.

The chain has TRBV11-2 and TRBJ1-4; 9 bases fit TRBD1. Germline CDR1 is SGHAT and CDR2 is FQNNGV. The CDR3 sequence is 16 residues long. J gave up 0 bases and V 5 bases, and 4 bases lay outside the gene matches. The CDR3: CASSPRQGATNEKLFF. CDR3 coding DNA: TGTGCCAGCAGCCCAAGACAGGGGGCAACTAATGAAAAACTGTTTTTT.

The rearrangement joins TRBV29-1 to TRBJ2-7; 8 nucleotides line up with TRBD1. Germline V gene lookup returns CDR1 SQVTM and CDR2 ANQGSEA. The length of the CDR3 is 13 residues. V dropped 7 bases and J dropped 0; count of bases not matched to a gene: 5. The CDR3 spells CSAVDRDSYEQYF. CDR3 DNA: TGCAGCGCCGTGGACAGGGACTCCTACGAGCAGTACTTC.

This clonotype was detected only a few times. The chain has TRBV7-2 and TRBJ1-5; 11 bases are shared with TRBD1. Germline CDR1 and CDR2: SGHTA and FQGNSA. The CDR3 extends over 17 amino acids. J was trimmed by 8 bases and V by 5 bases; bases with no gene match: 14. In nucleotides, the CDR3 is TGTGCCAGCAGCCCCAACCCTGGGACAGGGGGGAGGGAGCCCCAGCATTTT. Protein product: CASSPNPGTGGREPQHF.

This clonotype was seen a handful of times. The CDR3 region has the DNA TGTGCCAGTGGGGGACTAGCGCCGCCGAATGAGCAGTTCTTC. The encoded protein is CASGGLAPPNEQFF. The genes are TRBV19 and TRBJ2-1, with 10 bases identical to TRBD2. This CDR3 is 14 amino acids long. The germline gives CDR1 LNHDA, CDR2 SQIVND (reference sequence). V lost 8 bases and J lost 7; bases outside the gene matches: 8. Supplemented by reference TRBV19 and TRBJ2-1, the full variable domain reads DGGITQSPKYLFRKEGQNVTLSCEQNLNHDAMYWYRQDPGQGLRLIYYSQIVNDFQKGDIAEGYSVSREKKESFPLTVTSAQKNPTAFYLCASGGLAPPNEQFFGPGTRLTVL.

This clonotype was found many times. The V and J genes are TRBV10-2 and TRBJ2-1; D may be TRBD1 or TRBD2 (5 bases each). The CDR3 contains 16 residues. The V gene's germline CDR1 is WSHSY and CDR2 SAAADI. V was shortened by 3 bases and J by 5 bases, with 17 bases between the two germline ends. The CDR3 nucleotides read TGCGCCAGCAGTGATTACGGGGCTAGCAGGGACAATGAGCAGTTCTTC. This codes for CASSDYGASRDNEQFF.

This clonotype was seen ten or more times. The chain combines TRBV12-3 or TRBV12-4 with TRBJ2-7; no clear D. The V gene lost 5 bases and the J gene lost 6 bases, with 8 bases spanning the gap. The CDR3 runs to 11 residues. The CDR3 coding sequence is TGTGCCAGCAGTCGTGTGGGCGAGCAGTACTTC. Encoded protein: CASSRVGEQYF.

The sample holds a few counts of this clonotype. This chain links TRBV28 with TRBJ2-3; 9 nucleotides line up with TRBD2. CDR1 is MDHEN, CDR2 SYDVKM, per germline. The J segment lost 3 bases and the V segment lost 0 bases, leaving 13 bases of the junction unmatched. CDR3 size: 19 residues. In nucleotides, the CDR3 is TGTGCCAGCAGTTTATGGGGTCCTAGAAGCGGGAGGCGAACAGATACGCAGTATTTT. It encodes CASSLWGPRSGRRTDTQYF.

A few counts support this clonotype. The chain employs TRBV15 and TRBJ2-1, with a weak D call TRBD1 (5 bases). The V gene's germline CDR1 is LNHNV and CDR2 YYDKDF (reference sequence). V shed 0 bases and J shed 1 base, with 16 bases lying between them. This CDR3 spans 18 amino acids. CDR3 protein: CATSRDGGHHVSYNEQFF. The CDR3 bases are TGTGCCACCAGCAGAGATGGTGGACACCATGTATCCTACAATGAGCAGTTCTTC. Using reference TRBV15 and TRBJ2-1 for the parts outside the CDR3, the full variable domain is DAMVIQNPRYQVTQFGKPVTLSCSQTLNHNVMYWYQQKSSQAPKLLFHYYDKDFNNEADTPDNFQSRRPNTSFCFLDIRSPGLGDTAMYLCATSRDGGHHVSYNEQFFGPGTRLTVL.

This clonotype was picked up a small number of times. CDR3 amino acids: CSATGTSGSLDTQYF. The CDR3 DNA is TGCAGTGCGACCGGGACTAGCGGGAGTTTAGATACGCAGTATTTT. This chain connects TRBV20-1 to TRBJ2-3; the match to TRBD2 covers 14 bases. Germline CDR1 is DFQATT and CDR2 is SNEGSKA (reference sequence). Unmatched junction bases numbered 7, after V lost 6 bases and J lost 5 bases. This CDR3 has 15 residues.

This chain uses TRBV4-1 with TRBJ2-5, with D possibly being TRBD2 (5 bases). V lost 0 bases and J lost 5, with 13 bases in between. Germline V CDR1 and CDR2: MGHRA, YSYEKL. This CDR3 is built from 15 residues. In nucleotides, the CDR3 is TGCGCCAGCAGCCAAGAGTGGCCGGGGTGGGAGACCCAGTACTTC. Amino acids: CASSQEWPGWETQYF.

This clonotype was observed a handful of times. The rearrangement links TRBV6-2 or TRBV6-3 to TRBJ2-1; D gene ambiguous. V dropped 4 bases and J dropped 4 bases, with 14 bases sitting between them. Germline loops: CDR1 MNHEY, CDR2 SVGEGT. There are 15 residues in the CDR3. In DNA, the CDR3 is TGTGCCAGCAGTTCCTACGACCCTGTTTACAATGAGCAGTTCTTC. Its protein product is CASSSYDPVYNEQFF.

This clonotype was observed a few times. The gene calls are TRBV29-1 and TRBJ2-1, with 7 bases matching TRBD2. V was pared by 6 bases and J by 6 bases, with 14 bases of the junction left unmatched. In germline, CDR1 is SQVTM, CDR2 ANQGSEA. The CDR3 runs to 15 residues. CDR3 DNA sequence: TGCAGCGTCCGGACTAGGGGCGGGGGAACCAATGAGCAGTTCTTC. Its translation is CSVRTRGGGTNEQFF.

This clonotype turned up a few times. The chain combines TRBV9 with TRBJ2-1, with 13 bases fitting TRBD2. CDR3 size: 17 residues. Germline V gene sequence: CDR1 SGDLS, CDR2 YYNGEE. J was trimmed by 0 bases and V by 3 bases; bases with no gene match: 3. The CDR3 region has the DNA TGTGCCAGCAGCGCGGGACTAGCGGGGATCTCCTACAATGAGCAGTTCTTC. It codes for CASSAGLAGISYNEQFF.

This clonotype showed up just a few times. The CDR3 loop is CASSVGPSGTDTQYF. The CDR3 DNA reads as TGTGCCAGCAGCGTAGGCCCTAGCGGAACAGATACGCAGTATTTT. The chain joins TRBV9 to TRBJ2-3; 7 positions match TRBD2. In germline, CDR1 is SGDLS, CDR2 YYNGEE. The CDR3 loop spans 15 amino acids. Trimming removed 0 bases from V and 3 bases from J; junction bases left unmatched: 4. The whole variable domain, remainder taken from reference TRBV9 and TRBJ2-3, is DSGVTQTPKHLITATGQRVTLRCSPRSGDLSVYWYQQSLDQGLQFLIQYYNGEERAKGNILERFSAQQFPDLHSELNLSSLELGDSALYFCASSVGPSGTDTQYFGPGTRLTVL.

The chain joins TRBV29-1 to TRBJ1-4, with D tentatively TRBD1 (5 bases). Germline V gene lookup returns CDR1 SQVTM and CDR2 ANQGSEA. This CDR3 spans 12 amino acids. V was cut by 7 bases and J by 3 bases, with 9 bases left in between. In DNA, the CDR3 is TGCAGCGGGGGGATGGCTAATGAAAAACTGTTTTTT. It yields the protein CSGGMANEKLFF.

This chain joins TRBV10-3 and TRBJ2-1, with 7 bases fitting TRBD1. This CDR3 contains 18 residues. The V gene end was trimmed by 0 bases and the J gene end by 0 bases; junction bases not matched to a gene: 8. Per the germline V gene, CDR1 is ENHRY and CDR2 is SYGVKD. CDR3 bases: TGTGCCATCAGTGAGTCTAGAGGGGGCTCGAGCTCCTACAATGAGCAGTTCTTC. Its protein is CAISESRGGSSSYNEQFF.